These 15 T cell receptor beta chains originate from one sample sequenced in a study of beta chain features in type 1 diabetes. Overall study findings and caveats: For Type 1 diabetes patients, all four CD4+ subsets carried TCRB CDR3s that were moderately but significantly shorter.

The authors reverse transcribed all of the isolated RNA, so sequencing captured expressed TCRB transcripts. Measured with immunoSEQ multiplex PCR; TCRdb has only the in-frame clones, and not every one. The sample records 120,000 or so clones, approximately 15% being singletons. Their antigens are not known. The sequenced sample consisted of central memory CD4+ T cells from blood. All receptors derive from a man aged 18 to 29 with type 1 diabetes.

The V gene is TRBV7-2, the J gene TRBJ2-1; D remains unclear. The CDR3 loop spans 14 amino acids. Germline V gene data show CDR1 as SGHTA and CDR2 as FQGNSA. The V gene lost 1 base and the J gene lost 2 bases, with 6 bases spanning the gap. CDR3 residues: CASSLVWAYNEQFF. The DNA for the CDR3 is TGTGCCAGCAGCTTAGTTTGGGCCTACAATGAGCAGTTCTTC. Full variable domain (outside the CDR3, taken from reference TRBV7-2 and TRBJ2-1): GAGVSQSPSNKVTEKGKDVELRCDPISGHTALYWYRQSLGQGLEFLIYFQGNSAPDKSGLPSDRFSAERTGGSVSTLTIQRTQQEDSAVYLCASSLVWAYNEQFFGPGTRLTVL.

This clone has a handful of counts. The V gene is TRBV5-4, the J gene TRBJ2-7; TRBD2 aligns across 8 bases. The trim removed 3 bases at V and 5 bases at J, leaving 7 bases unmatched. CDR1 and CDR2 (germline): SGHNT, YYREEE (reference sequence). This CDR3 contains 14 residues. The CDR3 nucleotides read TGTGCCAGCAGCTCTTACGGGAGGGCGAACGAGCAGTACTTC. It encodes CASSSYGRANEQYF.

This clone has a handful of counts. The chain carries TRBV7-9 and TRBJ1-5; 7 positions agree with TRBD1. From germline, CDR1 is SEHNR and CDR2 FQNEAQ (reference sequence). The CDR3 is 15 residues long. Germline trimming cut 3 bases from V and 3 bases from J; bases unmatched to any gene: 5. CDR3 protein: CASSLGTGANQPQHF. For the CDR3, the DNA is TGTGCCAGCAGCTTGGGCACAGGGGCCAATCAGCCCCAGCATTTT.

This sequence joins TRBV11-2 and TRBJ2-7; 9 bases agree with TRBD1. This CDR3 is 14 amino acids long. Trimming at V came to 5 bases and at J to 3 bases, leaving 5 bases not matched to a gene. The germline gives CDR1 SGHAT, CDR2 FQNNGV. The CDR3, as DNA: TGTGCCAGCAGCGGCCGGGACAGGGTCTACGAGCAGTACTTC. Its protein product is CASSGRDRVYEQYF. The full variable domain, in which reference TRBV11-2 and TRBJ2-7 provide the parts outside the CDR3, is EAGVAQSPRYKIIEKRQSVAFWCNPISGHATLYWYQQILGQGPKLLIQFQNNGVVDDSQLPKDRFSAERLKGVDSTLKIQPAKLEDSAVYLCASSGRDRVYEQYFGPGTRLTVT.

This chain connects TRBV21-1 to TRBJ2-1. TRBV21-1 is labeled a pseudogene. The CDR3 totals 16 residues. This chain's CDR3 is CASGDGGQPTRDEQFF. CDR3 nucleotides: TGTGCCAGCGGAGACGGGGGCCAGCCGACTAGGGATGAGCAGTTCTTC.

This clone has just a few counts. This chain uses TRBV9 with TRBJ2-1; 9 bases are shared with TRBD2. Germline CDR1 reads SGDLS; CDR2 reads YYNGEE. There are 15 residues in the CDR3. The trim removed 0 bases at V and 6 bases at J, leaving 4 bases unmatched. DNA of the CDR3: TGTGCCAGCAGCGTAGATGCGGGAGGGCCCAATGAGCAGTTCTTC. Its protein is CASSVDAGGPNEQFF.

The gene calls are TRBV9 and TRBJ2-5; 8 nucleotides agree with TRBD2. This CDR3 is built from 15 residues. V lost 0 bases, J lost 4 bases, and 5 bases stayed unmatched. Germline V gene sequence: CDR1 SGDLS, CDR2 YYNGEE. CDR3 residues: CASSVDNSGAETQYF. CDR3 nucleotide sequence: TGTGCCAGCAGCGTAGATAATAGCGGGGCAGAGACCCAGTACTTC.

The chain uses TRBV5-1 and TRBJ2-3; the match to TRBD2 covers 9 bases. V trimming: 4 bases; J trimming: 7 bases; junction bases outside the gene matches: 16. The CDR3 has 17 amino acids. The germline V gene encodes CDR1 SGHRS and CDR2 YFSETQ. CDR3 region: CASSPGPGLAGEYTQYF. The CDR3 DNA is TGCGCCAGCAGCCCGGGGCCGGGACTAGCCGGAGAGTATACGCAGTATTTT.

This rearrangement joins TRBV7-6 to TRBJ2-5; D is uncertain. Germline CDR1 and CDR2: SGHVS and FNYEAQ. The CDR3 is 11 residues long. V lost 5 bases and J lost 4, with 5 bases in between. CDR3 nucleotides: TGTGCCAGCAGCCAAGGAGAGACCCAGTACTTC. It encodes CASSQGETQYF.

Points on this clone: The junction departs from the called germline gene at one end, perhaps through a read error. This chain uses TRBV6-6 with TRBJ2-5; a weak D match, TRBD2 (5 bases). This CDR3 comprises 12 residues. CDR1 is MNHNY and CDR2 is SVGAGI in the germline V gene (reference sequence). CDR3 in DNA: TGTGCCAGCAGCCTCCCTCTAGCCTCCCCCAACTTC. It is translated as CASSLPLASPNF.

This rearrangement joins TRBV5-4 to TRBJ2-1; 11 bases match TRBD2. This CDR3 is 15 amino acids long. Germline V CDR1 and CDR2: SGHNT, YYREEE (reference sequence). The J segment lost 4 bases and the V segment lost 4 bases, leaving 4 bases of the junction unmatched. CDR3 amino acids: CASSTTSGGYNEQFF. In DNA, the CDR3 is TGTGCCAGCAGCACTACTAGCGGGGGATACAATGAGCAGTTCTTC.

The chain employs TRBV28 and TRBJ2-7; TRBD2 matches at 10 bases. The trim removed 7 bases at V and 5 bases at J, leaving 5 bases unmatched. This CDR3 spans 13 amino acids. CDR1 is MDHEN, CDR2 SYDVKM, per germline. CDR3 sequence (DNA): TGTGCCAGCATCTTAGCGGGAGGAGACGAGCAGTACTTC. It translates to CASILAGGDEQYF.

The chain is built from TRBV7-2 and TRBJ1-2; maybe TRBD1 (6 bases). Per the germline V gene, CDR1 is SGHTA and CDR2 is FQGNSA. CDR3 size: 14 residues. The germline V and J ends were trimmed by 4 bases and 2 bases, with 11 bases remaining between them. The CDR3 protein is CASSSLQGNYGYTF. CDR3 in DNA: TGTGCCAGCAGCTCGCTACAGGGCAACTATGGCTACACCTTC. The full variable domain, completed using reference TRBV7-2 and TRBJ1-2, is GAGVSQSPSNKVTEKGKDVELRCDPISGHTALYWYRQSLGQGLEFLIYFQGNSAPDKSGLPSDRFSAERTGGSVSTLTIQRTQQEDSAVYLCASSSLQGNYGYTFGSGTRLTVV.

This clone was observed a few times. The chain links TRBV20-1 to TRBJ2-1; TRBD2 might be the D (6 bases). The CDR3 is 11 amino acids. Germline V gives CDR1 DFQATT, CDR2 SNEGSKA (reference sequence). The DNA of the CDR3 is TGCAGGGGCGTTGGAGGGAATGAGCAGTTCTTC. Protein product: CRGVGGNEQFF.

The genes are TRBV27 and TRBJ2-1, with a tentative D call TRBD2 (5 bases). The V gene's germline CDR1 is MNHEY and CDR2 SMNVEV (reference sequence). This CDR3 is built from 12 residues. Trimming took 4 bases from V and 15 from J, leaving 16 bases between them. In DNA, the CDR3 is TGTGCCAGCAGTTCATGGGCCGGGATCCCGTTCTTC. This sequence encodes CASSSWAGIPFF.